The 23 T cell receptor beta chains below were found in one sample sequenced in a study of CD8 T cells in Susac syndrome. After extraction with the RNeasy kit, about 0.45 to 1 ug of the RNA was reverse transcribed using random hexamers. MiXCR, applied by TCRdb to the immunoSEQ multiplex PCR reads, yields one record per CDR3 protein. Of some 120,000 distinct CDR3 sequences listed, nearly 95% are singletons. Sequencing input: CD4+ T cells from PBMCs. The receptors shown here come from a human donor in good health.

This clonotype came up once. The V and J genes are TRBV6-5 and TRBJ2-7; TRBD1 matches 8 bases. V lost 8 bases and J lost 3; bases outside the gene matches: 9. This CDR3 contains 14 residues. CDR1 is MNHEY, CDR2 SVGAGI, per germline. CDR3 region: CASRRTGTGYEQYF. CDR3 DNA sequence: TGTGCCAGCCGGCGAACCGGGACAGGCTACGAGCAGTACTTC.

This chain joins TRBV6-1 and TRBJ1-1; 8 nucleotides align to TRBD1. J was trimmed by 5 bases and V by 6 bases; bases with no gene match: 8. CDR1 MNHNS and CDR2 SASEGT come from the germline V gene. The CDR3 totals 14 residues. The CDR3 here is CASRLTGEVTEAFF. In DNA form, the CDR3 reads TGTGCCAGCAGACTGACAGGGGAAGTAACTGAAGCTTTCTTT.

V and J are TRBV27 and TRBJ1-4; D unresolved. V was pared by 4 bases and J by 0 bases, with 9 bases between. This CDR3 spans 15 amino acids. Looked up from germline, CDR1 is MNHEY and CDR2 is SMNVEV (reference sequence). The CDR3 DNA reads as TGTGCCAGCAGTTCTCTCGCTGCAACTAATGAAAAACTGTTTTTT. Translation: CASSSLAATNEKLFF.

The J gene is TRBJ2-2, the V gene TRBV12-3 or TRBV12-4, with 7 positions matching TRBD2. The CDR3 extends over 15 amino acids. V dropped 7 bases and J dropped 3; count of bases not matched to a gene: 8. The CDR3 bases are TGTGCCAGCACCCCTGGGAGGGAGGACACCGGGGAGCTGTTTTTT. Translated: CASTPGREDTGELFF.

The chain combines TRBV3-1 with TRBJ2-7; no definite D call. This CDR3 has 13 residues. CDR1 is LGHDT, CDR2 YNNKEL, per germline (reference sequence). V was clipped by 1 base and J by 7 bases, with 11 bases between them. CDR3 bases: TGTGCCAGCAGCCAAGCGATGGTGGGGGAGCAGTACTTC. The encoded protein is CASSQAMVGEQYF.

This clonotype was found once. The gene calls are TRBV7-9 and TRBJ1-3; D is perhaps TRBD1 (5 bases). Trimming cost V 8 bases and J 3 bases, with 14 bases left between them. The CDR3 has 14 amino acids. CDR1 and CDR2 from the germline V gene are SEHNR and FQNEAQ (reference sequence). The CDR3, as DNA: TGTGCCAGCGGCCGCAGGGAAGGTGGAAACACCATATATTTT. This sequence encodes CASGRREGGNTIYF.

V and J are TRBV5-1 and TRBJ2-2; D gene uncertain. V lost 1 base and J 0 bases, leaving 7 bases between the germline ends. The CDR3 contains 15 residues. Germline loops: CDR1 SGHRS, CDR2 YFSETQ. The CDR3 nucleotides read TGCGCCAGCAGCTTGCCAGGATCGAACACCGGGGAGCTGTTTTTT. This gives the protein CASSLPGSNTGELFF.

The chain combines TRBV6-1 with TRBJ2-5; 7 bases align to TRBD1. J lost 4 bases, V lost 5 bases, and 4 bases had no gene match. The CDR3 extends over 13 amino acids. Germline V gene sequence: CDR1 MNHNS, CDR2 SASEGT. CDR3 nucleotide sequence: TGTGCCAGCAGTACAGGGGTTCGAGAGACCCAGTACTTC. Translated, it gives CASSTGVRETQYF.

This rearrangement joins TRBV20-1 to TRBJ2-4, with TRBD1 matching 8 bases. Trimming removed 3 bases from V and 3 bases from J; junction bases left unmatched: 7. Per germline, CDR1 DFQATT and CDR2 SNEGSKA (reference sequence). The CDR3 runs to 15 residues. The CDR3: CSARAGGRGKNIQYF. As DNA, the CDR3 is TGCAGTGCTAGGGCAGGGGGCAGAGGCAAAAACATTCAGTACTTC.

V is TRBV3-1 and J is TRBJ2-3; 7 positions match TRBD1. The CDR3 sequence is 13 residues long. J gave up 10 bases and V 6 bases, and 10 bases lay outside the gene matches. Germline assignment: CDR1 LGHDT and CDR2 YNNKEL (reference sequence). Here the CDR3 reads CASSQIDRAAQYF. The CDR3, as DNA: TGTGCCAGCAGTCAGATCGACAGGGCTGCGCAGTATTTT.

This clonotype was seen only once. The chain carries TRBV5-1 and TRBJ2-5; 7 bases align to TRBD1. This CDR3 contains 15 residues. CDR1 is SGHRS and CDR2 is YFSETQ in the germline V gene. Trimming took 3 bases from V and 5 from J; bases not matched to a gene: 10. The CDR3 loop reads CASSSTGDPRETQYF. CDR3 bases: TGCGCCAGCAGCTCCACAGGGGACCCCCGGGAGACCCAGTACTTC.

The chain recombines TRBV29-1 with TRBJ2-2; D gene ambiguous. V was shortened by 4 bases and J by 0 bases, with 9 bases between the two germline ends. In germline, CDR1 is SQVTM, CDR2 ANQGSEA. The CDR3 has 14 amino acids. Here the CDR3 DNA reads TGCAGCGTTGGGCAAATAACGAACACCGGGGAGCTGTTTTTT. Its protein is CSVGQITNTGELFF.

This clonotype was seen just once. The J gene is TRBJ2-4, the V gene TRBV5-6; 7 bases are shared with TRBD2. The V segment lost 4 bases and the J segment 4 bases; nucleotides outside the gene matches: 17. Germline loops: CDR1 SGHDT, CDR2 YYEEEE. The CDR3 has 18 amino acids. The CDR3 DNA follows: TGTGCCAGCAGCCCCCGAACGCTTAGCGGGCAGCGTAAAAACATTCAGTACTTC. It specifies CASSPRTLSGQRKNIQYF. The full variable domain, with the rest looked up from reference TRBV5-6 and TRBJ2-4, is DAGVTQSPTHLIKTRGQQVTLRCSPKSGHDTVSWYQQALGQGPQFIFQYYEEEERQRGNFPDRFSGHQFPNYSSELNVNALLLGDSALYLCASSPRTLSGQRKNIQYFGAGTRLSVL.

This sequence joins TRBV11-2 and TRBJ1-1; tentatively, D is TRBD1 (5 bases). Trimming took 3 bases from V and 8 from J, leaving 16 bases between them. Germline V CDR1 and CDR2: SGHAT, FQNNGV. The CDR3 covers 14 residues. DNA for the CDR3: TGTGCCAGCAGCTTCCCCCAGGGAATGGAGGAAGCTTTCTTT. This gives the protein CASSFPQGMEEAFF. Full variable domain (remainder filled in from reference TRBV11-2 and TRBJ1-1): EAGVAQSPRYKIIEKRQSVAFWCNPISGHATLYWYQQILGQGPKLLIQFQNNGVVDDSQLPKDRFSAERLKGVDSTLKIQPAKLEDSAVYLCASSFPQGMEEAFFGQGTRLTVV.

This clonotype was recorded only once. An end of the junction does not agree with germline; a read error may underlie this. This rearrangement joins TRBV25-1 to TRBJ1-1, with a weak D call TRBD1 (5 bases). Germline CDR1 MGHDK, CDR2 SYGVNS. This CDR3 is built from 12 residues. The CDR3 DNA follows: TGTGCCACCAGTTCATTGGGGGCTGAAGCTTTCTTT. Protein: CATSSLGAEAFF.

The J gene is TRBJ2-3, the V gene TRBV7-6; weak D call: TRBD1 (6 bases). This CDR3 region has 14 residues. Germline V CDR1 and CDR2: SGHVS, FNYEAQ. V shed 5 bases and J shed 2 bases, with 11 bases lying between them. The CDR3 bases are TGTGCCAGCAGCGTGGACAGAAACACAGATACGCAGTATTTT. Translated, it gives CASSVDRNTDTQYF.

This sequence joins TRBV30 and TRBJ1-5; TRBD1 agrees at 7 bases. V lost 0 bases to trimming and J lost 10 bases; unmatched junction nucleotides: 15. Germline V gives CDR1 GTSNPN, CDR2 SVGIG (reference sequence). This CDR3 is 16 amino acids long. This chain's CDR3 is CAWSVRGRGDFHPQHF. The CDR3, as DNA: TGTGCCTGGAGTGTACGGGGCAGGGGGGACTTCCACCCCCAGCATTTT.

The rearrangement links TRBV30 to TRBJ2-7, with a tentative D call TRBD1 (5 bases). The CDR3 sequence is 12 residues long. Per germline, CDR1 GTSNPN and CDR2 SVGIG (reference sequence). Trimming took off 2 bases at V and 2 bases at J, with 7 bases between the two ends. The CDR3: CAWSRQPYEQYF. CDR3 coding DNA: TGTGCCTGGAGTCGACAGCCCTACGAGCAGTACTTC. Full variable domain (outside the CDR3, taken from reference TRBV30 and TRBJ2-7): SQTIHQWPATLVQPVGSPLSLECTVEGTSNPNLYWYRQAAGRGLQLLFYSVGIGQISSEVPQNLSASRPQDRQFILSSKKLLLSDSGFYLCAWSRQPYEQYFGPGTRLTVT.

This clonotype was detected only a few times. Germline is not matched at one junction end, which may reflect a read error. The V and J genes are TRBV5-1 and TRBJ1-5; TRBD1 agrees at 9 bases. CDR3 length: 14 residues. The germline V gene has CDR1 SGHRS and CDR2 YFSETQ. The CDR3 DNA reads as TGTGCCAGCAGCCCCGGGACAGGGAATCAGCCCCAGCATTTT. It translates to CASSPGTGNQPQHF.

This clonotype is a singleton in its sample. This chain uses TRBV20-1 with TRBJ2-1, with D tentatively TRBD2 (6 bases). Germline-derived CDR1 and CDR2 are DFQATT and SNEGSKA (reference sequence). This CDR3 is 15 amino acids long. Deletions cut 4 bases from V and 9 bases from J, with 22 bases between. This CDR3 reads CSAKYPAGIGIEQFF. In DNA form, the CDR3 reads TGCAGTGCTAAATACCCGGCGGGAATAGGTATTGAGCAGTTCTTC.

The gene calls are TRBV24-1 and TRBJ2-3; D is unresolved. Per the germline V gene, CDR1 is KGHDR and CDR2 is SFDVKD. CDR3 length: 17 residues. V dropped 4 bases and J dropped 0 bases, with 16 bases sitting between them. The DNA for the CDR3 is TGTGCCACCAGTGACCAAAAAACAGCTTTTAGCACAGATACGCAGTATTTT. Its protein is CATSDQKTAFSTDTQYF.

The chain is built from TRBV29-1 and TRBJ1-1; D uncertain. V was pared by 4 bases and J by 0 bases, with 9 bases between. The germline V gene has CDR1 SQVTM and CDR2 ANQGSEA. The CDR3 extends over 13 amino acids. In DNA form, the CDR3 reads TGCAGCGTTGGGCAGACCGTGAACACTGAAGCTTTCTTT. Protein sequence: CSVGQTVNTEAFF.

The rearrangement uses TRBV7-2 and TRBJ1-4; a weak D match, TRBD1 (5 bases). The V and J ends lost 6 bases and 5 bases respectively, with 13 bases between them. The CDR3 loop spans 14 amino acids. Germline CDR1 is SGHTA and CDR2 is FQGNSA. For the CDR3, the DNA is TGTGCCAGCAGTGTCGGGACTTCCAATGAAAAACTGTTTTTT. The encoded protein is CASSVGTSNEKLFF.